A selection of T cell receptor beta chains follows, all from one sample in a study of blood T cells in healthy people across ages. TCRdb redid the calling of the 5' RACE reads with MiXCR, one entry per CDR3 protein. The sample lists about 1.1 million distinct CDR3 sequences; around two fifths were seen once. Input material: blood. Every receptor here comes from a young man in good health. CDR3s include the opening cysteine and the closing phenylalanine or tryptophan. A D gene is named only where the DNA matches it firmly. Size is stated for part of the rows, as once, few or many counts, or as a class when the clone is expanded.

J: TRBJ2-2; D: -; V: TRBV12-3/TRBV12-4; size: -; CDR3: CASSLAQGLPERADGELFF; DNA: TGTGCCAGCAGTTTAGCCCAGGGTCTTCCAGAGCGGGCGGACGGGGAGCTGTTTTTT
J: TRBJ2-1; D: TRBD1; V: TRBV19; size: -; CDR3: CATSGDRARPKQFF; DNA: TGTGCCACCAGTGGGGACAGGGCTCGTCCTAAGCAGTTCTTC
J: TRBJ2-3; D: -; V: TRBV4-3; size: -; CDR3: CASSQDKSGSTDTQYF; DNA: TGCGCCAGCAGCCAAGACAAGTCCGGGAGCACAGATACGCAGTATTTT
J: TRBJ1-6; D: TRBD1; V: TRBV27; size: -; CDR3: CASSLGTGVNSPLHF; DNA: TGTGCCAGCAGTTTGGGGACAGGGGTTAATTCACCCCTCCACTTT
J: TRBJ2-2; D: -; V: TRBV29-1; size: -; CDR3: CSGDWGETGELFF; DNA: TGCAGCGGTGATTGGGGGGAGACCGGGGAGCTGTTTTTT
J: TRBJ2-1; D: TRBD2; V: TRBV20-1; size: few; CDR3: CSAAPRAGKYNEQFF; DNA: TGCAGTGCTGCCCCGAGAGCGGGGAAATACAATGAGCAGTTCTTC
J: TRBJ1-1; D: TRBD1; V: TRBV7-2; size: -; CDR3: CASSSRGGLNTEAFF; DNA: TGTGCCAGCAGCTCCCGAGGGGGCCTGAACACTGAAGCTTTCTTT
J: TRBJ2-5; D: -; V: TRBV19; size: once; CDR3: CATQTGPQETQYF; DNA: TGTGCCACTCAAACAGGACCCCAAGAGACCCAGTACTTC
J: TRBJ1-6; D: -; V: TRBV28; size: -; CDR3: CASSPPDGNNSPLHF; DNA: TGTGCCAGCAGTCCCCCGGACGGGAATAATTCACCCCTCCACTTT
J: TRBJ1-1; D: -; V: TRBV18; size: few; CDR3: CASSPATEMNTEAFF; DNA: TGTGCCAGCTCACCGGCGACAGAGATGAACACTGAAGCTTTCTTT
J: TRBJ1-1; D: -; V: TRBV12-3/TRBV12-4; size: -; CDR3: CASSDLPGEAFF; DNA: TGTGCCAGCAGTGACTTACCTGGTGAAGCTTTCTTT
J: TRBJ2-1; D: TRBD1; V: TRBV12-3/TRBV12-4; size: -; CDR3: CASSTRQGDHNEQFF; DNA: TGTGCCAGCAGTACGCGACAGGGGGACCACAATGAGCAGTTCTTC
J: TRBJ2-3; D: -; V: TRBV12-3/TRBV12-4; size: -; CDR3: CASSSGLLTDTQYF; DNA: TGTGCCAGCAGTTCGGGACTGCTCACAGATACGCAGTATTTT
J: TRBJ2-3; D: -; V: TRBV12-3/TRBV12-4; size: few; CDR3: CASSRGSPGTDTQYF; DNA: TGTGCCAGCTCACGAGGCAGTCCCGGCACAGATACGCAGTATTTT
J: TRBJ2-7; D: -; V: TRBV9; size: -; CDR3: CASRDDGTYEQYF; DNA: TGTGCCAGCAGGGATGACGGTACCTACGAGCAGTACTTC
J: TRBJ2-1; D: -; V: TRBV6-5; size: -; CDR3: CASSLGLEDSETQFF; DNA: TGTGCCAGCAGTCTGGGACTGGAGGATTCCGAGACCCAGTTCTTC
J: TRBJ1-1; D: -; V: TRBV7-2; size: -; CDR3: CASSLAAGDSEAFF; DNA: TGTGCCAGCAGCTTAGCGGCAGGGGACTCTGAAGCTTTCTTT
J: TRBJ1-1; D: -; V: TRBV6-6; size: -; CDR3: CASSYETDEAFF; DNA: TGTGCCAGCAGTTACGAGACAGATGAAGCTTTCTTT
J: TRBJ2-3; D: -; V: TRBV9; size: -; CDR3: CASSVAGDADTQYF; DNA: TGTGCCAGCAGCGTAGCTGGCGACGCTGATACGCAGTATTTT
J: TRBJ2-3; D: -; V: TRBV5-4; size: -; CDR3: CASRLVSTDTQYF; DNA: TGTGCCAGCCGATTAGTAAGCACAGATACGCAGTATTTT
J: TRBJ2-3; D: -; V: TRBV9; size: -; CDR3: CASSPRTYRDTQYF; DNA: TGTGCCAGCAGCCCCCGGACTTATCGCGATACGCAGTATTTT
J: TRBJ1-2; D: -; V: TRBV6-1; size: -; CDR3: CASSLPAPNANYGYTF; DNA: TGTGCCAGCAGTCTCCCGGCACCTAACGCTAACTATGGCTACACCTTC
J: TRBJ2-3; D: -; V: TRBV3-1; size: -; CDR3: CASSQDRGETLTDTQYF; DNA: TGTGCCAGCAGCCAAGATAGGGGTGAGACTCTCACAGATACGCAGTATTTT
J: TRBJ1-1; D: -; V: TRBV20-1; size: -; CDR3: CSARDRLKGDPNTEAFF; DNA: TGCAGTGCTAGAGATCGGTTAAAGGGAGATCCGAACACTGAAGCTTTCTTT
J: TRBJ1-3; D: -; V: TRBV18; size: -; CDR3: CASSSQGSPGNTIYF; DNA: TGTGCCAGCTCATCACAGGGATCTCCTGGAAACACCATATATTTT